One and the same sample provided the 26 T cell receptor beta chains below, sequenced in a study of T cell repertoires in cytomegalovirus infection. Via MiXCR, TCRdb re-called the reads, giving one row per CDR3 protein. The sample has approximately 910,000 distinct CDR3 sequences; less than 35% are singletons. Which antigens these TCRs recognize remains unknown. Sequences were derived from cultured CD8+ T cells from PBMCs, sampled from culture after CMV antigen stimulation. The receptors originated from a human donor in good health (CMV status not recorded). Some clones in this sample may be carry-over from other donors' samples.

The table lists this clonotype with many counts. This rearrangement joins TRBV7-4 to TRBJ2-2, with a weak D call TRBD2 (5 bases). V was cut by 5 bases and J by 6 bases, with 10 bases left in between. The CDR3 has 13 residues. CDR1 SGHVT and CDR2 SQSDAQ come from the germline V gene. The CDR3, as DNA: TGTGCCAGCAGCCCCGGGGATCCCGGGGAGCTGTTTTTT. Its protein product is CASSPGDPGELFF. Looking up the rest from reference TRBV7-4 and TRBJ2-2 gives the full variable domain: GAGVSQSPRYKVAKRGRDVALRCDSISGHVTLYWYRQTLGQGSEVLTYSQSDAQRDKSGRPSGRFSAERPERSVSTLKIQRTEQGDSAVYLCASSPGDPGELFFGEGSRLTVL.

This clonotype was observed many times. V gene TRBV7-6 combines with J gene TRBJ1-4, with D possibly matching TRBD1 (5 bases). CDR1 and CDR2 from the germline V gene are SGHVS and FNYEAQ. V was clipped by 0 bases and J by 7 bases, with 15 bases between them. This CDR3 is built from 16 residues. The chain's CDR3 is CASSLAVGGFSEKLFF. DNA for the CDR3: TGTGCCAGCAGCTTAGCGGTGGGGGGATTCTCTGAAAAACTGTTTTTT.

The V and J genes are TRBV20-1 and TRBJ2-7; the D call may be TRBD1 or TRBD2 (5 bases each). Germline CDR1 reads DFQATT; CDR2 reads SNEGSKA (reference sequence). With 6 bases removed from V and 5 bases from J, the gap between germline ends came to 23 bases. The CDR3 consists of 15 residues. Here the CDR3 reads CSALPGTAKRHEQYV. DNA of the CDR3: TGCAGTGCACTCCCCGGGACCGCCAAACGACACGAGCAGTACGTC.

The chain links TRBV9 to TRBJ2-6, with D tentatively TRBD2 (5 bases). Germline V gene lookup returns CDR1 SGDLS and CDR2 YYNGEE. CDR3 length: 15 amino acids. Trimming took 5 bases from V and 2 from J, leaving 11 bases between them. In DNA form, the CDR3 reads TGTGCCAGCAGTAGCGCCCCCACTGGGGCCAACGTCCTGACTTTC. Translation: CASSSAPTGANVLTF.

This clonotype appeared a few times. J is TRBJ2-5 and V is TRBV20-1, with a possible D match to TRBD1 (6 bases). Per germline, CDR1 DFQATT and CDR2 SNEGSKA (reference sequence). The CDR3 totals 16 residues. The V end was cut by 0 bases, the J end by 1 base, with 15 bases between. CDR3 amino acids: CSARDRSRTVQETQYF. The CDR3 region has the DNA TGCAGTGCTAGAGATCGGAGCCGGACAGTCCAAGAGACCCAGTACTTC.

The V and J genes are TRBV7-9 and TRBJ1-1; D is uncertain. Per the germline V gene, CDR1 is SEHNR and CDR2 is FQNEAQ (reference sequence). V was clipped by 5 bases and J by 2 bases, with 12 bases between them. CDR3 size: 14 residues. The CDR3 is CASSQHKVNTEAFF. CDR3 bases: TGTGCCAGCAGCCAGCATAAGGTTAACACTGAAGCTTTCTTT. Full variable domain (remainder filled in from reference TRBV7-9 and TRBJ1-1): DTGVSQNPRHKITKRGQNVTFRCDPISEHNRLYWYRQTLGQGPEFLTYFQNEAQLEKSRLLSDRFSAERPKGSFSTLEIQRTEQGDSAMYLCASSQHKVNTEAFFGQGTRLTVV.

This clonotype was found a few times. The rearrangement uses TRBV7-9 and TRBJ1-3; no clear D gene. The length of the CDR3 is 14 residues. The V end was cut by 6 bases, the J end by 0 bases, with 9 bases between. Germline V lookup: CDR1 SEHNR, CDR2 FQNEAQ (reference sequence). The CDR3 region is CASRSGISGNTIYF. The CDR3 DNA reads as TGTGCCAGCAGGTCCGGTATCTCTGGAAACACCATATATTTT. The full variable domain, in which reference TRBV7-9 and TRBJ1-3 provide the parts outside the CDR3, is DTGVSQNPRHKITKRGQNVTFRCDPISEHNRLYWYRQTLGQGPEFLTYFQNEAQLEKSRLLSDRFSAERPKGSFSTLEIQRTEQGDSAMYLCASRSGISGNTIYFGEGSWLTVV.

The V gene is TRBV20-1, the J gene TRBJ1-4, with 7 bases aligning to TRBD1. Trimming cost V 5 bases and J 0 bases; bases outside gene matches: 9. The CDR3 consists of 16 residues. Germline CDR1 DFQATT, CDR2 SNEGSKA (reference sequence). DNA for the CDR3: TGCAGTGCTCCCCCCAGGGGGGGGCCAACTAATGAAAAACTGTTTTTT. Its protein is CSAPPRGGPTNEKLFF.

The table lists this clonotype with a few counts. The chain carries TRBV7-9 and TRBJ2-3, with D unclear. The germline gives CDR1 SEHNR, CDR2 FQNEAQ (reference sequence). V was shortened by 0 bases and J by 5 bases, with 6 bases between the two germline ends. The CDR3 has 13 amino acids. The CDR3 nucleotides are TGTGCCAGCAGCTTAGCGCACGGAGATACGCAGTATTTT. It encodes CASSLAHGDTQYF.

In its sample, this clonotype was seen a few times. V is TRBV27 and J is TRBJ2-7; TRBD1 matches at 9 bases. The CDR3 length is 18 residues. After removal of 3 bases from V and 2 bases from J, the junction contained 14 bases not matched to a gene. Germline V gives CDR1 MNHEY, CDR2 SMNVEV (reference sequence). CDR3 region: CASSFRDRDGSRTYEQYF. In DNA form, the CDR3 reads TGTGCCAGCAGTTTCAGGGACAGGGATGGGTCCCGGACCTACGAGCAGTACTTC.

The CDR3 region has the DNA TGTGCCATCAGTTCTGACAGGACCTCCTACGAGCAGTACTTC. As protein: CAISSDRTSYEQYF. This rearrangement joins TRBV10-3 to TRBJ2-7; D might be TRBD1 (6 bases). The CDR3 covers 14 residues. V dropped 5 bases and J dropped 0 bases, with 11 bases sitting between them. The germline V gene encodes CDR1 ENHRY and CDR2 SYGVKD.

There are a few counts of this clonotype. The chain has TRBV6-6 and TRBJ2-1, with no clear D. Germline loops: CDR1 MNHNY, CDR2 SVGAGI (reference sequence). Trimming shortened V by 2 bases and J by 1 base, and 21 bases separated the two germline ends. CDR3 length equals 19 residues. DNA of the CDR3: TGTGCCAGCAGTTACACAACCCCCACTTCAAGGGTGTCCTACAATGAGCAGTTCTTC. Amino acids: CASSYTTPTSRVSYNEQFF.

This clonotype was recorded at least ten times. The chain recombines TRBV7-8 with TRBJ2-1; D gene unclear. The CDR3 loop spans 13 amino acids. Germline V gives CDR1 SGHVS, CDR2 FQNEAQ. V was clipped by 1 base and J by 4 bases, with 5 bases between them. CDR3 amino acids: CASSLVWYNEQFF. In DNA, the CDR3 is TGTGCCAGCAGCTTAGTCTGGTACAATGAGCAGTTCTTC.

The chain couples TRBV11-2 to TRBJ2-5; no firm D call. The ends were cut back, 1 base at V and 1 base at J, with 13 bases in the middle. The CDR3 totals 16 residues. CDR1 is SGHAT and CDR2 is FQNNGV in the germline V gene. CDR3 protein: CASSLGSSGPQETQYF. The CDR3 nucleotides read TGTGCCAGCAGCTTAGGATCCTCCGGACCCCAAGAGACCCAGTACTTC.

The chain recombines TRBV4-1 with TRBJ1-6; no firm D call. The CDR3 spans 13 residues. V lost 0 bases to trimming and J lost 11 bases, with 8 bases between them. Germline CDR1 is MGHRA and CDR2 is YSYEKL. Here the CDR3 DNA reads TGCGCCAGCAGCCAAGAGACCGGCGCACCCCTCCACTTT. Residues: CASSQETGAPLHF.

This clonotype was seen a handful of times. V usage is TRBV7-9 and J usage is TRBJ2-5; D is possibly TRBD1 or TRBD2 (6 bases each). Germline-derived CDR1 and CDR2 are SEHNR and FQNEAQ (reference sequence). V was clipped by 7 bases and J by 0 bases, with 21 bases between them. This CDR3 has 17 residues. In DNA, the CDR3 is TGTGCCAGCACCCGCCGGGGGCGTGCAGGGTACCAAGAGACCCAGTACTTC. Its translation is CASTRRGRAGYQETQYF.

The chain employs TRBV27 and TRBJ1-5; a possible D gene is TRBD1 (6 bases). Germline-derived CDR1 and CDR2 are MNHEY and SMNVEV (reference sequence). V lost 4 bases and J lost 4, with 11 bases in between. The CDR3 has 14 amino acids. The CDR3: CASSYQGTNQPQHF. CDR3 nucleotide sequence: TGTGCCAGCAGTTACCAGGGGACTAATCAGCCCCAGCATTTT.

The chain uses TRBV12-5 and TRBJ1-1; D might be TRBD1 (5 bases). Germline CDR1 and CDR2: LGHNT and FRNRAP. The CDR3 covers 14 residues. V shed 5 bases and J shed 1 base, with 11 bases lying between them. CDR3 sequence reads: CASGPGGRNTEAFF. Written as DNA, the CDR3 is TGTGCTAGTGGTCCTGGGGGGAGGAACACTGAAGCTTTCTTT.

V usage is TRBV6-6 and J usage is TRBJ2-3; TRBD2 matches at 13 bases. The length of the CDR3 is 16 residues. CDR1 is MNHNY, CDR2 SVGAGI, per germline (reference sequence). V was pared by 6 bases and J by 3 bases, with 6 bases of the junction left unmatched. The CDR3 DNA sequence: TGTGCCAGCAGGCCCACTAGCGGGGGGGATACAGATACGCAGTATTTT. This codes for CASRPTSGGDTDTQYF.

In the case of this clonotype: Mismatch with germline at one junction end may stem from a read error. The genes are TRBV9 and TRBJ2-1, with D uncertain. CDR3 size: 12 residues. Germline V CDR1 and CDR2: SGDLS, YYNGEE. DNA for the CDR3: TGTACCAGCAGCCAGACCGCGAATGAGCAGTTCTTC. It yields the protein CTSSQTANEQFF.

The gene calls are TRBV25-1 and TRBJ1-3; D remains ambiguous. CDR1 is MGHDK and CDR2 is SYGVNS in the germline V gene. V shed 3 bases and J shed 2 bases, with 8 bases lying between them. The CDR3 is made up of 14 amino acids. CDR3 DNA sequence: TGTGCCAGCAGTGAGATCGGGACTGGAAACACCATATATTTT. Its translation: CASSEIGTGNTIYF.

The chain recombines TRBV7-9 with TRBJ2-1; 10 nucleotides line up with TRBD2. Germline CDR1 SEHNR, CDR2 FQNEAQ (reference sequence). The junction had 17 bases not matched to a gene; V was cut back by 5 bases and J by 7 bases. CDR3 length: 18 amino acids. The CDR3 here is CASSPKEGRSGGANEQFF. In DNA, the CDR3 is TGTGCCAGCAGCCCCAAGGAGGGGCGAAGCGGGGGGGCAAATGAGCAGTTCTTC.

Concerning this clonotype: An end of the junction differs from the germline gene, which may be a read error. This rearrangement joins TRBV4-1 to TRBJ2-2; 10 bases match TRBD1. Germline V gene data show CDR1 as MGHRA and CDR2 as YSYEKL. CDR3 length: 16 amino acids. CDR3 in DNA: TGCACCAGCAGCCAAGAGGACAGGGGGACCCCCGGGGAGCTGTTTTTT. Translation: CTSSQEDRGTPGELFF.

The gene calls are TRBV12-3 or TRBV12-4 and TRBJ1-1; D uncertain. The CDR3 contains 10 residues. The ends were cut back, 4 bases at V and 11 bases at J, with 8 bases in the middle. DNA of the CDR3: TGTGCCAGCAGTTACCGATTTGCTTTCTTT. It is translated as CASSYRFAFF.

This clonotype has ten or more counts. The CDR3 spells CASSRDTGYTF. CDR3 DNA: TGTGCCAGCAGCCGAGACACTGGCTACACCTTC. J is TRBJ1-2 and V is TRBV7-2; D unresolved. This CDR3 is built from 11 residues. Germline assignment: CDR1 SGHTA and CDR2 FQGNSA. Trimming removed 5 bases at V and 7 bases at J, with 8 bases between.

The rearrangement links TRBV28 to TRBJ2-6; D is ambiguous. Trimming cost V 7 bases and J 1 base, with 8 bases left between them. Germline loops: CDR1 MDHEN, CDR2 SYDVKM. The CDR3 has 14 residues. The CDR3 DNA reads TGTGCCAGCACCGATCGTTCTGGGGCCAACGTCCTGACTTTC. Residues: CASTDRSGANVLTF.